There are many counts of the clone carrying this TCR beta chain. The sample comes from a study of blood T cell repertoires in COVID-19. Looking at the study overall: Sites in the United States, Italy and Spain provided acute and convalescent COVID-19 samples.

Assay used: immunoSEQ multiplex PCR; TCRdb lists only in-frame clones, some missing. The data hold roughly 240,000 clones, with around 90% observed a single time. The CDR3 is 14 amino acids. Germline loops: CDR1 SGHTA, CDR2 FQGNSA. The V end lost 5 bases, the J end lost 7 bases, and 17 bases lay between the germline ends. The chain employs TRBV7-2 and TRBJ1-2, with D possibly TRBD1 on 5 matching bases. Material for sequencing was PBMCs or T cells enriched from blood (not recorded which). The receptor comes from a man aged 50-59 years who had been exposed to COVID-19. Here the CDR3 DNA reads TGTGCCAGCAGCCAATCGGGGGGAAATCCTGGCTACACCTTC. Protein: CASSQSGGNPGYTF. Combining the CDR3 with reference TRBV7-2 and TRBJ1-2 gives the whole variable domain GAGVSQSPSNKVTEKGKDVELRCDPISGHTALYWYRQSLGQGLEFLIYFQGNSAPDKSGLPSDRFSAERTGGSVSTLTIQRTQQEDSAVYLCASSQSGGNPGYTFGSGTRLTVV.